This TCR beta chain was sequenced during a study of T cell changes during pregnancy in multiple sclerosis. Sequenced by immunoSEQ multiplex PCR; TCRdb stores in-frame clones only, minus some. The sample lists under 55,000 clones; nearly 95% were seen once. Trimming took off 5 bases at V and 5 bases at J, with 12 bases between the two ends. Looked up from germline, CDR1 is SQVTM and CDR2 is ANQGSEA. The CDR3 runs to 12 residues. The TCR sequence derives from a female donor in good health, enrolled as a control in a pregnancy study. This specimen consisted of CD4+ T cells from peripheral blood mononuclear cells, obtained after pregnancy. The V call is TRBV29-1, the J call TRBJ1-2, with a possible D match to TRBD1 (6 bases). The CDR3: CSVSTGTYGYTF. The CDR3 region has the DNA TGCAGCGTTTCGACAGGTACTTATGGCTACACCTTC.